Below are 31 T cell receptor beta chains sequenced from a single sample in a study of OX40 agonist ivuxolimab in advanced cancers. The table came from immunoSEQ multiplex PCR; TCRdb's copy has only in-frame clones and leaves some out. The sample yields about 77,000 clones, approximately 95% seen once. Here the sequenced sample was CD4+ or CD8+ T cells sorted from blood, taken in a trial of the OX40 agonist ivuxolimab. These receptors were taken from an adult with an advanced solid tumor such as melanoma, head and neck, liver or kidney cancer.

The gene calls are TRBV7-9 and TRBJ2-7; D is perhaps TRBD1 (5 bases). In germline, CDR1 is SEHNR, CDR2 FQNEAQ (reference sequence). V lost 3 bases and J 0 bases, leaving 9 bases between the germline ends. The CDR3 is made up of 14 amino acids. The CDR3 region is CASSLDTSSYEQYF. In nucleotides, the CDR3 is TGTGCCAGCAGCTTGGACACGAGCTCCTACGAGCAGTACTTC.

The chain links TRBV19 to TRBJ2-7; no definite D call. V was shortened by 1 base and J by 7 bases, with 11 bases between the two germline ends. The CDR3 loop spans 13 amino acids. The germline V gene has CDR1 LNHDA and CDR2 SQIVND (reference sequence). Written as DNA, the CDR3 is TGTGCCAGTAGTATAGCTTGGACGAAAGAGCAGTACTTC. It encodes CASSIAWTKEQYF. Variable domain in full (rest from reference TRBV19 and TRBJ2-7): DGGITQSPKYLFRKEGQNVTLSCEQNLNHDAMYWYRQDPGQGLRLIYYSQIVNDFQKGDIAEGYSVSREKKESFPLTVTSAQKNPTAFYLCASSIAWTKEQYFGPGTRLTVT.

Here the CDR3 reads CAISRPPSGGYEQYF. The CDR3 DNA sequence: TGTGCCATCTCCCGACCACCTAGCGGGGGGTACGAGCAGTACTTC. The chain combines TRBV10-3 with TRBJ2-7; 11 nucleotides match TRBD2. Trimming at V came to 8 bases and at J to 4 bases, leaving 10 bases not matched to a gene. Germline CDR1 is ENHRY and CDR2 is SYGVKD. This CDR3 is built from 15 residues.

The CDR3 DNA reads as TGTGCCAGCAGTTGGGGACGGGGTAGCGTCTACGAGCAGTACTTC. This encodes CASSWGRGSVYEQYF. The chain combines TRBV27 with TRBJ2-7; possibly TRBD1 or TRBD2 for D (5 bases each). V gave up 4 bases and J gave up 3 bases, with 16 bases separating them. CDR3 length equals 15 residues. The germline V gene encodes CDR1 MNHEY and CDR2 SMNVEV (reference sequence).

The J gene is TRBJ2-2, the V gene TRBV5-1, with D possibly TRBD1 on 5 matching bases. There are 17 residues in the CDR3. Germline values: CDR1 SGHRS, CDR2 YFSETQ. V was pared by 4 bases and J by 2 bases, with 18 bases between. CDR3 in DNA: TGCGCCAGCAGCCCCCGATCGCAGGGTCCCAACACCGGGGAGCTGTTTTTT. Translating gives CASSPRSQGPNTGELFF. The full variable domain, with the rest looked up from reference TRBV5-1 and TRBJ2-2, is KAGVTQTPRYLIKTRGQQVTLSCSPISGHRSVSWYQQTPGQGLQFLFEYFSETQRNKGNFPGRFSGRQFSNSRSEMNVSTLELGDSALYLCASSPRSQGPNTGELFFGEGSRLTVL.

J is TRBJ2-7 and V is TRBV28, with unresolved D. V was shortened by 6 bases and J by 3 bases, with 24 bases between the two germline ends. The CDR3 sequence is 17 residues long. The germline CDR1 and CDR2 sequences are MDHEN and SYDVKM. CDR3 sequence reads: CASSQVPRSVPLYEQYF. In nucleotides, the CDR3 is TGTGCCAGCAGCCAAGTCCCCCGAAGCGTCCCGCTCTACGAGCAGTACTTC.

This clone was found once. The CDR3 DNA reads TGTGCCAGCAGCTTAGCAGGTGACTATCAGCCCCAGCATTTT. This encodes CASSLAGDYQPQHF. V usage is TRBV7-2 and J usage is TRBJ1-5, with D unclear. The germline V gene encodes CDR1 SGHTA and CDR2 FQGNSA. The CDR3 length is 14 residues. V was shortened by 0 bases and J by 5 bases, with 8 bases between the two germline ends. Based on the CDR3 plus reference TRBV7-2 and TRBJ1-5, the full variable domain is GAGVSQSPSNKVTEKGKDVELRCDPISGHTALYWYRQSLGQGLEFLIYFQGNSAPDKSGLPSDRFSAERTGGSVSTLTIQRTQQEDSAVYLCASSLAGDYQPQHFGDGTRLSIL.

V is TRBV18 and J is TRBJ1-5; unclear D gene. Germline CDR1 KGHSH, CDR2 LQKENI. This CDR3 is built from 15 residues. The V end was cut by 2 bases, the J end by 1 base, with 9 bases between. In DNA, the CDR3 is TGTGCCAGCTCACCAACAGACACGAGCAATCAGCCCCAGCATTTT. It codes for CASSPTDTSNQPQHF. The full variable domain, in which reference TRBV18 and TRBJ1-5 provide the parts outside the CDR3, is NAGVMQNPRHLVRRRGQEARLRCSPMKGHSHVYWYRQLPEEGLKFMVYLQKENIIDESGMPKERFSAEFPKEGPSILRIQQVVRGDSAAYFCASSPTDTSNQPQHFGDGTRLSIL.

This clone appeared a single time. The chain carries TRBV15 and TRBJ2-7; D perhaps matches TRBD2 (7 bases). The CDR3 runs 18 residues. V gave up 3 bases and J gave up 0 bases, with 21 bases separating them. The germline V gene encodes CDR1 LNHNV and CDR2 YYDKDF (reference sequence). CDR3 nucleotide sequence: TGTGCCACCAGCAGGGCCGCTGACGGGGGGCCATACTCCTACGAGCAGTACTTC. It is translated as CATSRAADGGPYSYEQYF.

CDR3 sequence: CASSLVGREAQETQYF. In DNA form, the CDR3 reads TGTGCCAGCAGCTTAGTCGGCAGGGAGGCCCAAGAGACCCAGTACTTC. V and J are TRBV7-2 and TRBJ2-5; possibly TRBD2 for D (6 bases). This CDR3 has 16 residues. The V gene lost 1 base and the J gene lost 1 base, with 13 bases spanning the gap. Germline lookup yields CDR1 SGHTA and CDR2 FQGNSA.

The rearrangement joins TRBV5-4 to TRBJ2-2; no clear D gene. V lost 8 bases, J lost 6 bases, and 14 bases lay in between. Looked up from germline, CDR1 is SGHNT and CDR2 is YYREEE (reference sequence). The CDR3 has 13 amino acids. The CDR3 loop reads CASYPVGAGELFF. CDR3 nucleotide sequence: TGTGCCAGTTACCCGGTGGGTGCCGGGGAGCTGTTTTTT.

The CDR3, as DNA: TGTGCCAGCAGCTCCAGGGGGGGAGAGACCCAGTACTTC. It codes for CASSSRGGETQYF. The rearrangement links TRBV7-2 to TRBJ2-5; D may correspond to TRBD1 or TRBD2 (7 bases each). Trimming pared 4 bases from V and 4 bases from J, leaving 10 bases between. Per germline, CDR1 SGHTA and CDR2 FQGNSA. The CDR3 runs to 13 residues.

CDR3: CASNFGSGPISYEQYF. CDR3 in DNA: TGTGCCAGCAACTTTGGATCAGGGCCGATTTCCTACGAGCAGTACTTC. The V call is TRBV6-6, the J call TRBJ2-7; TRBD1 might be the D (5 bases). Germline loops: CDR1 MNHNY, CDR2 SVGAGI (reference sequence). This CDR3 region has 16 residues. V lost 7 bases and J lost 1, with 20 bases in between.

The V gene is TRBV4-2, the J gene TRBJ2-7; TRBD2 matches at 7 bases. Germline lookup yields CDR1 LGHNA and CDR2 YNFKEQ. V shed 0 bases, J shed 0 bases, and the junction held 5 bases outside the gene matches. This CDR3 is built from 16 residues. The CDR3 loop is CASSQEGRGGSYEQYF. The CDR3 nucleotides are TGTGCCAGCAGCCAAGAGGGGAGGGGAGGCTCCTACGAGCAGTACTTC.

The V gene is TRBV4-3, the J gene TRBJ2-7; 13 nucleotides line up with TRBD2. Germline V gene data show CDR1 as LGHNA and CDR2 as YSLEER. V was pared by 4 bases and J by 4 bases, with 7 bases of the junction left unmatched. CDR3 length: 16 amino acids. CDR3 nucleotide sequence: TGCGCCAGCAGCCCTAAAGGACTAGCGGGGGTGTACGAGCAGTACTTC. It is translated as CASSPKGLAGVYEQYF.

This chain links TRBV19 with TRBJ2-7; either TRBD1 or TRBD2 may supply D (5 bases each). Per the germline V gene, CDR1 is LNHDA and CDR2 is SQIVND (reference sequence). The CDR3 is made up of 14 amino acids. The ends were cut back, 3 bases at V and 2 bases at J, with 11 bases in the middle. CDR3 sequence: CASSIGTEAYEQYF. The CDR3 DNA reads TGTGCCAGTAGTATCGGGACGGAGGCCTACGAGCAGTACTTC. Based on the CDR3 plus reference TRBV19 and TRBJ2-7, the full variable domain is DGGITQSPKYLFRKEGQNVTLSCEQNLNHDAMYWYRQDPGQGLRLIYYSQIVNDFQKGDIAEGYSVSREKKESFPLTVTSAQKNPTAFYLCASSIGTEAYEQYFGPGTRLTVT.

The chain has TRBV5-1 and TRBJ1-6, with D perhaps TRBD1 (5 bases). V was trimmed by 0 bases and J by 3 bases, leaving 10 bases between them. The CDR3 is made up of 16 amino acids. CDR1 and CDR2 from the germline V gene are SGHRS and YFSETQ. CDR3 protein: CASSLVGADYNSPLHF. CDR3 sequence (DNA): TGCGCCAGCAGCTTGGTCGGGGCCGACTATAATTCACCCCTCCACTTT.

The V and J genes are TRBV27 and TRBJ1-2; D gene ambiguous. Deletions cut 6 bases from V and 8 bases from J, with 16 bases between. CDR3 size: 13 residues. Germline values: CDR1 MNHEY, CDR2 SMNVEV (reference sequence). The CDR3 DNA is TGTGCCAGCAGCGTTGACTCCTTCGGGGGCTACACCTTC. Encoded protein: CASSVDSFGGYTF.

This sequence joins TRBV6-5 and TRBJ2-7; the D gene is possibly TRBD1 (6 bases). This CDR3 is 14 amino acids long. V gave up 3 bases and J gave up 1 base, with 10 bases separating them. From germline, CDR1 is MNHEY and CDR2 SVGAGI. The CDR3 nucleotides read TGTGCCAGCAGTTATATGAGGGGGTCCTACGAGCAGTACTTC. It codes for CASSYMRGSYEQYF.

This clone came up once. The chain recombines TRBV27 with TRBJ2-7; D gene unclear. V dropped 5 bases and J dropped 0 bases, with 14 bases sitting between them. The germline CDR1 and CDR2 sequences are MNHEY and SMNVEV (reference sequence). This CDR3 contains 15 residues. In nucleotides, the CDR3 is TGTGCCAGCAGTACCGTGGCAGGTCCCTCCTACGAGCAGTACTTC. This encodes CASSTVAGPSYEQYF.

The chain combines TRBV4-3 with TRBJ1-5, with D perhaps TRBD1 (6 bases). Germline CDR1 and CDR2: LGHNA and YSLEER. V gave up 0 bases and J gave up 6 bases, with 21 bases separating them. This CDR3 is built from 18 residues. In nucleotides, the CDR3 is TGCGCCAGCAGCCAAGATGACCTTGGGGGGGGGCCGACTCAGCCCCAGCATTTT. Translating gives CASSQDDLGGGPTQPQHF.

V gene TRBV5-1 combines with J gene TRBJ2-5; possibly TRBD2 for D (6 bases). V lost 0 bases, J lost 1 base, and 16 bases lay in between. Germline V gives CDR1 SGHRS, CDR2 YFSETQ. The CDR3 spans 17 residues. This chain's CDR3 is CASSLATGWRAQETQYF. Here the CDR3 DNA reads TGCGCCAGCAGCTTGGCCACGGGGTGGAGGGCCCAAGAGACCCAGTACTTC. The whole variable domain, filled in from reference TRBV5-1 and TRBJ2-5, reads KAGVTQTPRYLIKTRGQQVTLSCSPISGHRSVSWYQQTPGQGLQFLFEYFSETQRNKGNFPGRFSGRQFSNSRSEMNVSTLELGDSALYLCASSLATGWRAQETQYFGPGTRLLVL.

The CDR3 loop reads CASSMFGAVNTEAFF. CDR3 sequence (DNA): TGTGCCAGCAGCATGTTTGGGGCCGTGAACACTGAAGCTTTCTTT. The chain recombines TRBV6-5 with TRBJ1-1; TRBD1 is a possible D gene (5 bases). This CDR3 has 15 residues. Germline CDR1 reads MNHEY; CDR2 reads SVGAGI. V was cut by 6 bases and J by 0 bases, with 14 bases left in between.

V and J are TRBV14 and TRBJ1-2; no reliable D call. Deletions cut 2 bases from V and 8 bases from J, with 15 bases between. The CDR3 has 14 residues. Per germline, CDR1 SGHDN and CDR2 FVKESK. CDR3 sequence reads: CASSQFFPHLGYTF. CDR3 in DNA: TGTGCCAGCAGCCAATTTTTCCCCCATCTCGGCTACACCTTC.

This clone was observed once. The chain is built from TRBV14 and TRBJ2-7; D may be TRBD2 (6 bases). The CDR3 runs 14 residues. The V end was cut by 4 bases, the J end by 3 bases, with 13 bases between. Per germline, CDR1 SGHDN and CDR2 FVKESK. CDR3 in DNA: TGTGCCAGCAGCCTGGGACTGGGAAACTACGAGCAGTACTTC. It yields the protein CASSLGLGNYEQYF.

The V and J genes are TRBV4-3 and TRBJ2-7; 8 bases agree with TRBD2. Germline trimming cut 0 bases from V and 4 bases from J; bases unmatched to any gene: 11. CDR3 length: 17 amino acids. CDR1 is LGHNA and CDR2 is YSLEER in the germline V gene. The chain's CDR3 is CASSQDISSSGSYEQYF. The CDR3 DNA reads TGCGCCAGCAGCCAAGATATCTCTTCCAGCGGGAGTTACGAGCAGTACTTC.

This clone appeared a single time. The rearrangement links TRBV7-2 to TRBJ1-1, with no clear D. Looked up from germline, CDR1 is SGHTA and CDR2 is FQGNSA. The CDR3 sequence is 13 residues long. V was shortened by 2 bases and J by 3 bases, with 7 bases between the two germline ends. The CDR3 spells CASSLQSYTEAFF. The CDR3 DNA reads as TGTGCCAGCAGCTTACAGAGTTACACTGAAGCTTTCTTT. Together with reference TRBV7-2 and TRBJ1-1, the CDR3 gives the full variable domain: GAGVSQSPSNKVTEKGKDVELRCDPISGHTALYWYRQSLGQGLEFLIYFQGNSAPDKSGLPSDRFSAERTGGSVSTLTIQRTQQEDSAVYLCASSLQSYTEAFFGQGTRLTVV.

This chain's CDR3 is CASSLAYGNRYEQYF. The CDR3 DNA follows: TGCGCCAGCAGCTTGGCCTATGGGAACCGGTACGAGCAGTACTTC. The chain has TRBV5-1 and TRBJ2-7; D remains unclear. Germline CDR1 reads SGHRS; CDR2 reads YFSETQ. This CDR3 is 15 amino acids long. With 0 bases removed from V and 4 bases from J, the gap between germline ends came to 14 bases.

This rearrangement joins TRBV5-4 to TRBJ2-7; 10 bases fit TRBD1. The CDR3 is 14 residues long. V dropped 0 bases and J dropped 6; count of bases not matched to a gene: 3. Germline lookup yields CDR1 SGHNT and CDR2 YYREEE (reference sequence). The CDR3 region is CASSLVGQGTEQYF. For the CDR3, the DNA is TGTGCCAGCAGCTTGGTGGGACAGGGGACCGAGCAGTACTTC.

The J gene is TRBJ1-2, the V gene TRBV5-5; 8 positions match TRBD1. Germline CDR1 and CDR2: SGHKS and YYEKEE (reference sequence). J lost 7 bases, V lost 4 bases, and 12 bases had no gene match. CDR3 length: 15 amino acids. The CDR3: CASSLRRDRSFGYTF. As DNA, the CDR3 is TGTGCCAGCAGCCTCCGGCGGGACAGGTCTTTTGGCTACACCTTC.

The chain employs TRBV19 and TRBJ1-2; no clear D gene. CDR1 and CDR2 (germline): LNHDA, SQIVND (reference sequence). The CDR3 has 12 amino acids. Trimming took 0 bases from V and 4 from J, leaving 3 bases between them. This CDR3 reads CASSIEFYGYTF. For the CDR3, the DNA is TGTGCCAGTAGTATAGAGTTCTATGGCTACACCTTC.